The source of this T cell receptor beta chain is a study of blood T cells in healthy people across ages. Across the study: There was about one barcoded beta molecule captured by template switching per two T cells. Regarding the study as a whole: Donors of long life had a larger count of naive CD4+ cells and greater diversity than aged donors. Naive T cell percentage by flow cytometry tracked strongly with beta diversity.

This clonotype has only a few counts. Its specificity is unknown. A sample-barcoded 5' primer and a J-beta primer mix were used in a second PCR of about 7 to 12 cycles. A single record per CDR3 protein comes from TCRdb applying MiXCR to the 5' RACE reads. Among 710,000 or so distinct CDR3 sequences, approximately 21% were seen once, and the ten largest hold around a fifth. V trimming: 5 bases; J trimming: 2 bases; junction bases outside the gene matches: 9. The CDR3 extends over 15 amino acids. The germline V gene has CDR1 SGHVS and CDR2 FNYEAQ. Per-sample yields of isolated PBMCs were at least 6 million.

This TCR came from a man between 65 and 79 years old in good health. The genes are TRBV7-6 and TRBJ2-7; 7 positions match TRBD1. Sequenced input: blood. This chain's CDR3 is CASSRGDSRAYEQYF. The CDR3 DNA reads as TGTGCCAGCAGCCGAGGGGACAGTCGCGCCTACGAGCAGTACTTC.